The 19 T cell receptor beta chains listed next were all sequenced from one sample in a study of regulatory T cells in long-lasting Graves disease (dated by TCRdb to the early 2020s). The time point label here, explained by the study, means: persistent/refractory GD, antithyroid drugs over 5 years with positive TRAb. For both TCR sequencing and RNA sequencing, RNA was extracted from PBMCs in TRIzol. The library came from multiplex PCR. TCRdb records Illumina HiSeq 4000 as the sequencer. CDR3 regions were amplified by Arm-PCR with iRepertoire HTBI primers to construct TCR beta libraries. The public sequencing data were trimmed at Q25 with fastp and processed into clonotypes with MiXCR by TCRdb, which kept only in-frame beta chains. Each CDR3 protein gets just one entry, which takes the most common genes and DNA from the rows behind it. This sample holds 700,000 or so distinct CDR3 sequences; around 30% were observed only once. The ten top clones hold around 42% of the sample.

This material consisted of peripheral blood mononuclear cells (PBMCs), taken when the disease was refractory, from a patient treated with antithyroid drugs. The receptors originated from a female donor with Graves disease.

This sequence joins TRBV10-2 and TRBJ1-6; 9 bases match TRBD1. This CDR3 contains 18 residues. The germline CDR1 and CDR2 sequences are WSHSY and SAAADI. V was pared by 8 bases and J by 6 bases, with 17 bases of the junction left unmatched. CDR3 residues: CASEPATGGGPSNSPLHF. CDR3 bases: TGCGCCAGCGAGCCGGCGACAGGGGGTGGACCGAGTAATTCACCCCTCCACTTT.

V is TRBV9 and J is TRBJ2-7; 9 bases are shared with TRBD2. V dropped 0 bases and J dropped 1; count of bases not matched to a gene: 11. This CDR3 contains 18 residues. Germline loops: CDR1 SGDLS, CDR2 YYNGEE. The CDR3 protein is CASSVDPLGTSSSYEQYF. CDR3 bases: TGTGCCAGCAGCGTAGACCCCCTAGGGACTAGCAGTTCCTACGAGCAGTACTTC.

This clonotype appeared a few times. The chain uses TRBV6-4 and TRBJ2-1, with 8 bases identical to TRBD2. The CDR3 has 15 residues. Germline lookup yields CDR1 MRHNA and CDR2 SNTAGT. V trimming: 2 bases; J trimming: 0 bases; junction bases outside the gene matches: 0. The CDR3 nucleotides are TGTGCCAGCAGTGACCTAGCGGGCTCCTACAATGAGCAGTTCTTC. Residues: CASSDLAGSYNEQFF.

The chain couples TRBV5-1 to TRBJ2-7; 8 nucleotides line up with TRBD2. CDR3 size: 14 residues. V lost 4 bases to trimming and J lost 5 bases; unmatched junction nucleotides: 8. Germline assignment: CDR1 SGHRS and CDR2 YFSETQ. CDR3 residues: CASSPLAGSHEQYF. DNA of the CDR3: TGCGCCAGCAGCCCTTTAGCGGGATCGCACGAGCAGTACTTC. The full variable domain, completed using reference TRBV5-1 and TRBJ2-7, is KAGVTQTPRYLIKTRGQQVTLSCSPISGHRSVSWYQQTPGQGLQFLFEYFSETQRNKGNFPGRFSGRQFSNSRSEMNVSTLELGDSALYLCASSPLAGSHEQYFGPGTRLTVT.

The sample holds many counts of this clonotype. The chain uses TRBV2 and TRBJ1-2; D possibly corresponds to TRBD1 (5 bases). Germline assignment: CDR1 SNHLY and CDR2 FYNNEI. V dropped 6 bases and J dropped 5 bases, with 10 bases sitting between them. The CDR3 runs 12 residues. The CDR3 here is CASRQTVYGYTF. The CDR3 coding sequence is TGTGCCAGCAGGCAGACAGTATATGGCTACACCTTC.

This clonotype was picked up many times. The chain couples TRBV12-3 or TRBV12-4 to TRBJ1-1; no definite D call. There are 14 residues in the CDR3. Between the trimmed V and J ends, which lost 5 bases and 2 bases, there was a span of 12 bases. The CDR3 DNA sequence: TGTGCCAGCAGTCCGCGGGAGGGCAACACTGAAGCTTTCTTT. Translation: CASSPREGNTEAFF.

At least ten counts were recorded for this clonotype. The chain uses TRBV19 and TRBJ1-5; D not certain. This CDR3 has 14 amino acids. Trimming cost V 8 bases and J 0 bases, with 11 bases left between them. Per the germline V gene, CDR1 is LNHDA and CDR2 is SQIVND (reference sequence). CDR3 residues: CASEAPYSNQPQHF. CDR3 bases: TGTGCCAGTGAAGCACCTTATAGCAATCAGCCCCAGCATTTT. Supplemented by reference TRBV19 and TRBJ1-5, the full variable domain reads DGGITQSPKYLFRKEGQNVTLSCEQNLNHDAMYWYRQDPGQGLRLIYYSQIVNDFQKGDIAEGYSVSREKKESFPLTVTSAQKNPTAFYLCASEAPYSNQPQHFGDGTRLSIL.

The CDR3 DNA is TGTGCCAGCAGTCCCCATAGGGCGGGGACTAGCGGTACCTTCAGCACCGTGGGGGAGCTGTTTTTT. Translation: CASSPHRAGTSGTFSTVGELFF. The rearrangement uses TRBV12-3 or TRBV12-4 and TRBJ2-2, with TRBD2 matching 11 bases. The CDR3 sequence is 22 residues long. J was trimmed by 8 bases and V by 5 bases; bases with no gene match: 28.

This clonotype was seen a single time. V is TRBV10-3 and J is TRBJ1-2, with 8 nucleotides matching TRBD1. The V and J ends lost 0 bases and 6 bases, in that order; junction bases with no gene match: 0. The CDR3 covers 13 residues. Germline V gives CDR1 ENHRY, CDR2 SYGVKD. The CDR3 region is CAISESRGHGYTF. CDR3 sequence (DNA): TGTGCCATCAGTGAGTCCAGGGGGCATGGCTACACCTTC.

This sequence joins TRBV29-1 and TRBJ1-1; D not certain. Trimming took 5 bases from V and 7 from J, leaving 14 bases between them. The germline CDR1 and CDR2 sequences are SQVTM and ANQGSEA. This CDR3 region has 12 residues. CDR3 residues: CSVLGGGFEAFF. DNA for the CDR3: TGCAGCGTTTTGGGAGGAGGATTTGAAGCTTTCTTT.

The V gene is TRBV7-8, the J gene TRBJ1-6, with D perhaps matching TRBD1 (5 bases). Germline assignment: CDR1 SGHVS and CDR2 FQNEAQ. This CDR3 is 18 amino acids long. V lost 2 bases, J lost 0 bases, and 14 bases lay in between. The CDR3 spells CASSLNCRGSSYNSPLHF. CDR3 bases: TGTGCCAGCAGCTTAAACTGCCGGGGGAGCTCCTATAATTCACCCCTCCACTTT.

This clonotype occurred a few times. In DNA, the CDR3 is TGTGCCAGTAGTATAGTATCCGGGAGAAAACATGGGGATGGCTACACCTTC. Residues: CASSIVSGRKHGDGYTF. The chain joins TRBV19 to TRBJ1-2, with D hard to call. The CDR3 is made up of 17 amino acids. V lost 1 base and J 6 bases, leaving 21 bases between the germline ends. Per germline, CDR1 LNHDA and CDR2 SQIVND (reference sequence).

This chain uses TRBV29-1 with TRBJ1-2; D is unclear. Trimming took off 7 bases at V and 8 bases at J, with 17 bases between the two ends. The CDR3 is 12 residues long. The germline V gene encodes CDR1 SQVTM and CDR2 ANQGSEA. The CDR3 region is CSADAGPRGYTF. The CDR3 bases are TGCAGCGCCGATGCCGGGCCGCGGGGCTACACCTTC.

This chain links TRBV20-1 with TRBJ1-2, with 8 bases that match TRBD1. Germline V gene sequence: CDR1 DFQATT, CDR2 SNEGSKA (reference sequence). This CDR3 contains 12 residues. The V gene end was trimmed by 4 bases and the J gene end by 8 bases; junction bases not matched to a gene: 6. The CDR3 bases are TGCAGTGCTATCACAGGGGGTGGGGGCTACACCTTC. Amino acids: CSAITGGGGYTF.

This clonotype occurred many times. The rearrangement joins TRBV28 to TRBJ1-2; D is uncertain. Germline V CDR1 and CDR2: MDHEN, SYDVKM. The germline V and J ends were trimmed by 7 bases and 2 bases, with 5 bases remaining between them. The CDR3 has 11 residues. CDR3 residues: CASNRNYGYTF. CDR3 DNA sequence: TGTGCCAGCAACAGAAACTATGGCTACACCTTC.

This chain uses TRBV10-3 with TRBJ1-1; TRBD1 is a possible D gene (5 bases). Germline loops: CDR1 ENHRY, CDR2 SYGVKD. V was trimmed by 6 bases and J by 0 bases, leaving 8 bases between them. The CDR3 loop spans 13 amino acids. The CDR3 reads CAIRDILNTEAFF. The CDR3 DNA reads TGTGCCATCAGGGACATTTTGAACACTGAAGCTTTCTTT.

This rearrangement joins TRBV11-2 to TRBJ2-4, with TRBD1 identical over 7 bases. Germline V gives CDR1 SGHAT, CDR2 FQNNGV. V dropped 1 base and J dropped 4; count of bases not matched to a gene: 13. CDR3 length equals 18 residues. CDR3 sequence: CASSLGTPFRDSKNIQYF. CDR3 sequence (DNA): TGTGCCAGCAGCTTAGGGACTCCTTTCCGGGACAGTAAAAACATTCAGTACTTC.

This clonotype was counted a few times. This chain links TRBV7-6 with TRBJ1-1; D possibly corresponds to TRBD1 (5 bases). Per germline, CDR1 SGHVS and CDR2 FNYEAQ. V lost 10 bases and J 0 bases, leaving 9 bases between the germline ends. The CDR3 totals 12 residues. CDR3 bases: TGTGCCACCCAGGGCTTGAACACTGAAGCTTTCTTT. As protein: CATQGLNTEAFF.

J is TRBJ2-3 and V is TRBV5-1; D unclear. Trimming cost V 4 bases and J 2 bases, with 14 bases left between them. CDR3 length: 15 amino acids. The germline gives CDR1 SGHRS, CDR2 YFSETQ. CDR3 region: CASSAPDGDTDTQYF. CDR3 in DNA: TGCGCCAGCAGCGCTCCTGATGGGGACACAGATACGCAGTATTTT.